This TCR beta chain stems from a study of T cells in Graves' hyperthyroidism and ophthalmopathy. Overall study: Staff took peripheral blood when the initial diagnosis was made, before any treatment began.

About this clonotype: Its antigen is as yet unknown.

Study-wide results and limits: Ophthalmopathy prediction by the model preceded onset by a median approximately six months.

The CDR3 covers 14 residues. J lost 0 bases, V lost 5 bases, and 2 bases had no gene match. In germline, CDR1 is MNHEY, CDR2 SMNVEV (reference sequence). The cohort's ophthalmopathy patients, a group with duration under 3 months, had a Clinical Activity Score of at least 3 and a NOSPECS grade of at least 4. The TCR beta CDR3 regions underwent amplification using RNA transcripts as the source. The primer set for the first-round RT-PCR of the TCR CDR3 was HTBI. One entry per CDR3 protein, called by TCRdb with MiXCR from the multiplex PCR reads. The sample has 500,000 or so distinct CDR3 sequences, under 20% seen once.

The chain is built from TRBV27 and TRBJ2-7, with 9 bases fitting TRBD1. This TCR derives from a woman aged 18 to 35 with Graves' ophthalmopathy. Sequenced material: blood. This CDR3 reads CASSRTGDSYEQYF. CDR3 coding DNA: TGTGCCAGCAGTAGGACAGGGGACTCCTACGAGCAGTACTTC.